The source of this TCR beta chain is a study of CD8 T cells in ankylosing spondylitis. Notes on this clonotype: What it binds is not known.

The CDR3 has 14 amino acids. Deletions cut 3 bases from V and 6 bases from J, with 14 bases between. Quantitative 5'-RACE was performed with molecular barcodes, and it yielded the TCR beta libraries. TCRdb ran MiXCR on the 5' RACE reads and lists one entry per CDR3 protein. The table lists about 96,000 distinct CDR3 sequences, under 30% of them singletons. Findings and caveats of the study: Eight highly homologous variants made up a TCR beta motif, and this motif appeared characteristic of ankylosing spondylitis blood. The authors found the disease-linked clones to be CD8+ and relatively rare in peripheral blood. Earlier authors reported some of these motif variants in reactive arthritis synovial fluid and blood.

The chain has TRBV12-3 or TRBV12-4 and TRBJ1-1; perhaps TRBD1 as D (6 bases). The sample comprised blood, either unsorted or a sorted T cell fraction (not recorded which). This clonotype was obtained from a male donor with ankylosing spondylitis or in good health (not recorded which). The CDR3 reads CASSFIQGRAEAFF. The CDR3 DNA sequence: TGTGCCAGCAGTTTTATACAGGGCAGGGCTGAAGCTTTCTTT.